Here is one T cell receptor beta chain with its context. The antigen is undetermined. This sample is drawn from a study of T cell responses to AZD1222 COVID-19 vaccine. Findings and caveats of the study: Vaccine-associated CD4 TCRs ranged over spike, dominating at 160-218 and 743-854. Sampling captured repertoires only after the peak T cell response. Reports say nearly half of spike-specific TCRs go after unmutated variant regions. White British ancestry dominated among donors, who included more females, and clonal diversity was possibly underestimated.

CDR3 length: 15 residues. Germline V gene sequence: CDR1 SGHRS, CDR2 YFSETQ. With 2 bases clipped from V and 5 bases from J, the junction kept 7 bases outside the gene matches. Method: immunoSEQ multiplex PCR; TCRdb's copy keeps in-frame clones and lacks some. The table lists tens of thousands of clones, over 75% of them singletons. This rearrangement joins TRBV5-1 to TRBJ2-5; 9 bases agree with TRBD1. This clonotype originated in an adult who received the AZD1222 COVID-19 vaccine. Source: peripheral blood, taken 28 days after the second AZD1222 dose. Written as DNA, the CDR3 is TGCGCCAGCAGCTTTGGGGACAGGGTAGTGGAGACCCAGTACTTC. Amino acids: CASSFGDRVVETQYF. Complete variable domain (other parts from reference TRBV5-1 and TRBJ2-5): KAGVTQTPRYLIKTRGQQVTLSCSPISGHRSVSWYQQTPGQGLQFLFEYFSETQRNKGNFPGRFSGRQFSNSRSEMNVSTLELGDSALYLCASSFGDRVVETQYFGPGTRLLVL.